A selection of T cell receptor beta chains follows, all from one sample in a study of T cell repertoires in cytomegalovirus infection. Via MiXCR, TCRdb re-called the reads, giving one row per CDR3 protein. Found here are around 800,000 distinct CDR3 sequences, 32% of them singletons; the top ten hold around 12%. Their antigens are not known. Source: cultured CD8+ T cells from PBMCs, taken from culture after CMV antigen stimulation. The receptors come from a human donor in good health (CMV status not recorded). Some clones in this sample may be carry-over from other donors' samples. Both conserved end residues are part of each CDR3. A D gene is named only where the DNA matches it firmly. A row's size may be missing; if present it is once, few, many or a size class.

abundance	d_gene	v_gene	j_gene	CDR3nt	CDR3aa
-	-	TRBV2	TRBJ1-5	TGTGCCAGCAGTGAAGCGCTTCTGGGAGGAAATCGGCCCCAGCATTTT	CASSEALLGGNRPQHF
-	TRBD2	TRBV27	TRBJ2-3	TGTGCCAGCAGCCCAAGTATAGCGGGGGTCATCACTAGCACAGATACGCAGTATTTT	CASSPSIAGVITSTDTQYF
-	-	TRBV9	TRBJ2-2	TGTGCCAGCAATTCGGGCGGGGAGCTGTTTTTT	CASNSGGELFF
-	-	TRBV6-2/TRBV6-3	TRBJ2-1	TGTGCCAGCAGTTACTCCGGCAGGGGATTATACAATGAGCAGTTCTTC	CASSYSGRGLYNEQFF
-	-	TRBV20-1	TRBJ2-1	TGCAGTGCTAGGCCCGGGGACACCCATGGGAATGAGCAGTTCTTC	CSARPGDTHGNEQFF
-	TRBD1	TRBV11-2	TRBJ2-1	TGTGCCAGCAGCTTAAGGTGGGATTCGTCTGGTCCATGGCGAGGGGGCCGAAATGAGCAGTTCTTC	CASSLRWDSSGPWRGGRNEQFF
-	-	TRBV3-1	TRBJ2-5	TGTGCCAGCAGCCAAGGTTCGGTGGAGACCCAGTACTTC	CASSQGSVETQYF
-	-	TRBV7-7	TRBJ2-7	TGTGCTAGCAGCGCTAGTGGATCCTACGAGCAGTACTTC	CASSASGSYEQYF
-	-	TRBV28	TRBJ2-2	TGTGCCAGCAGTTTCGACTGGAACACCGGGGAGCTGTTTTTT	CASSFDWNTGELFF
-	-	TRBV11-2	TRBJ2-7	TGTGCTATCGGAAGGGCTGCTAGCTCCTACGAGCAGTACTTC	CAIGRAASSYEQYF
-	TRBD2	TRBV6-6	TRBJ2-3	TGTGCCAGCAGTTACTTCCTAGCGGGGGGCAACACAGATACGCAGTATTTT	CASSYFLAGGNTDTQYF
once	TRBD1	TRBV11-2	TRBJ2-3	TGTGCCAGCAGCCCCGAGGACAGGGGAGGTAGGGCAGATACGCAGTATTTT	CASSPEDRGGRADTQYF
many	-	TRBV28	TRBJ1-3	TGTGCCACCTTTACTGGAAACACCATATATTTT	CATFTGNTIYF
-	-	TRBV27	TRBJ2-1	TGTGCCAGCAGTTCCCTCCCTCCCAATGAGCAGTTCTTC	CASSSLPPNEQFF
many	TRBD1	TRBV19	TRBJ2-2	TGTGCCAGTAGCCCCGGGACAGGGGGAGTCGGGGAGCTGTTTTTT	CASSPGTGGVGELFF
-	-	TRBV7-9	TRBJ1-5	TGTGCCAGCAGCATGGGCCCGGGATATAGCAATCAGCCCCAGCATTTT	CASSMGPGYSNQPQHF
many	-	TRBV7-2	TRBJ2-2	TGTGCCAGCAGCTTAGGCCCTGGGATGGCAGTGAACACCGGGGAGCTGTTTTTT	CASSLGPGMAVNTGELFF
-	-	TRBV7-9	TRBJ2-1	TGTGCCGGGGGTCTCTATGAGCAGTTCTTC	CAGGLYEQFF
-	TRBD2	TRBV28	TRBJ2-3	TGTGCCAGCAGGGTGGGACTAGCGGGGGTCCCCACAGATACGCAGTATTTT	CASRVGLAGVPTDTQYF
-	-	TRBV5-5	TRBJ1-5	TGTGTCAGCAGCCTGTACAAGAATCAGCTCCAGCATTTT	CVSSLYKNQLQHF
many	-	TRBV7-9	TRBJ2-1	TGTGCCATGGCCGGGTCCTCTTACTACAATGAGCAGTTCTTC	CAMAGSSYYNEQFF
few	-	TRBV20-1	TRBJ2-1	TGCAGTGCTTCAAACCCGGGCAGTGAGCAGTTCTTC	CSASNPGSEQFF
-	-	TRBV6-8	TRBJ1-1	TGTGCCAGCAGTCCGGACACAAAGCCTCTTGAAGCTTTCTTT	CASSPDTKPLEAFF
few	TRBD1	TRBV4-1	TRBJ1-1	TGCGCCAGCAGCCAAGTGGGTACAGGGGGAAAGAGAATGAACACTGAAGCTTTCTTT	CASSQVGTGGKRMNTEAFF
many	-	TRBV7-9	TRBJ2-5	TGTGCCAGCAGCTTAGAAGGTCGGGGCCCCTCGTGGACCCAGTACTTC	CASSLEGRGPSWTQYF
-	-	TRBV27	TRBJ1-5	TGTGCCAGCGGGGTCGGACAAGTCAATCAGCCCCAGCATTTT	CASGVGQVNQPQHF
-	-	TRBV12-5	TRBJ1-2	TGTGCTAGTGGTTTGGTAACCGACTATGGCTACACCTTC	CASGLVTDYGYTF
few	-	TRBV7-2	TRBJ1-2	TGTGCCAGCAGACCCCTCATACTAGGAGGGGAGTTCGAGGACTATGGCTACACCTTC	CASRPLILGGEFEDYGYTF
few	-	TRBV7-9	TRBJ1-4	TGTGCCAGCAGCTTAGTACCGGACTCCGCAACTAATGAAAAACTGTTTTTT	CASSLVPDSATNEKLFF
few	TRBD1	TRBV7-2	TRBJ2-3	TGTGCCAGATTACAGGGGGGTACGCAGTATTTT	CARLQGGTQYF
-	TRBD1	TRBV12-3/TRBV12-4	TRBJ2-1	TGTGCCAGCAGTTTAGAGCGACAGGGGGTGAATGAGCAGTTCTTC	CASSLERQGVNEQFF
-	-	TRBV19	TRBJ2-7	TGTGCCAGTAGTATATTAAAGGCAAGCGAGCAGTACTTC	CASSILKASEQYF
few	TRBD1	TRBV7-9	TRBJ1-6	TGTGCCAGCAGCCCGGACAGGGTCGGGGGACCCCTCCACTTT	CASSPDRVGGPLHF
-	-	TRBV5-8	TRBJ2-5	TGTGCCAGCAGCGCGGGGCCGTGGGAAGAGACCCAGTACTTC	CASSAGPWEETQYF
many	TRBD1	TRBV28	TRBJ1-2	TGTGCCAGCAGTTTAACGAGTCGGACCGGGACAGGGGGTACCTATGGCTACACCTTC	CASSLTSRTGTGGTYGYTF
few	-	TRBV9	TRBJ1-6	TGTGCCAGCAGCGTAGGTACAGGCAGGGTCAAATCACCCCTCCACTTT	CASSVGTGRVKSPLHF
many	-	TRBV7-6	TRBJ2-5	TGTGCCAGCAGCTTGGGGCAGGATGGACTCGGGCAGACCCAGTACTTC	CASSLGQDGLGQTQYF
few	-	TRBV7-9	TRBJ2-3	TGTGCCAGCAGCTCCCGACGAGACCCCGGAGATACGCAGTATTTT	CASSSRRDPGDTQYF
-	-	TRBV10-3	TRBJ1-1	TGTGCCATCAAAGACCGCGGGATGGGGGTGAACACTGAAGCTTTCTTT	CAIKDRGMGVNTEAFF
-	TRBD1	TRBV7-2	TRBJ2-4	TGTGCCAGCAGCTTAGGACCGGGACAGGGAAATCCTATTCAGTACTTC	CASSLGPGQGNPIQYF
-	-	TRBV12-3/TRBV12-4	TRBJ2-2	TGTGCCAGCACGGACAGAGACGCGAACACCGGGGAGCTGTTTTTT	CASTDRDANTGELFF
-	-	TRBV7-6	TRBJ2-1	TGTGCCAGCAGCATAAGGGGGGGCCTGATGGATGAGCAGTTCTTC	CASSIRGGLMDEQFF
-	-	TRBV7-9	TRBJ1-5	TGTGCCAGCAAATCGACAGGCTCGAATCAGCCCCAGCATTTT	CASKSTGSNQPQHF
many	-	TRBV7-6	TRBJ2-6	TGTGCCAGCACCCCAGGCCGGGGACCACCCTCTGGGGCCAACGTCCTGACTTTC	CASTPGRGPPSGANVLTF
few	-	TRBV20-1	TRBJ2-3	TGCAGTGCTAGAGACAGGGATTCTAGCACAGATACGCAGTATTTT	CSARDRDSSTDTQYF
few	-	TRBV19	TRBJ1-5	TGTGCCAGTAGTTTTATTCCCGTTGATAGGGCGGTCTATAGCAATCAGCCCCAGCATTTT	CASSFIPVDRAVYSNQPQHF
many	-	TRBV7-2	TRBJ1-2	TGTGCCAGCAGCGCCGGGACGATCTATGGCTACACCTTC	CASSAGTIYGYTF